These 17 T cell receptor beta chains were sequenced from one sample in a study of blood T cell repertoires in COVID-19. TCRdb keeps only in-frame clones here, not all; method: immunoSEQ multiplex PCR. Of 130,000 to 150,000 clones in the sample, approximately 79% were seen once. The sequenced sample was peripheral blood. These receptors all stem from a man aged 55-75 years with acute or convalescent COVID-19.

The chain employs TRBV3-1 (or the pseudogene TRBV3-2) and TRBJ2-6, with 9 bases aligning to TRBD1. This CDR3 region has 19 residues. The germline gives CDR1 LGHDT, CDR2 YNNKEL (reference sequence). The junction had 6 bases not matched to a gene; V was cut back by 0 bases and J by 0 bases. The DNA of the CDR3 is TGTGCCAGCAGCCAAGATCCTCCGGGACAGGGCTCTGGGGCCAACGTCCTGACTTTC. It codes for CASSQDPPGQGSGANVLTF.

A few counts support this clone. The gene calls are TRBV19 and TRBJ2-3, with 8 bases lining up with TRBD1. The V gene's germline CDR1 is LNHDA and CDR2 SQIVND (reference sequence). This CDR3 spans 14 amino acids. J gave up 9 bases and V 3 bases, and 8 bases lay outside the gene matches. The CDR3 bases are TGTGCCAGTAGTATTGGCCAGGGGGCCCGGACGCAGTATTTT. Translation: CASSIGQGARTQYF.

The rearrangement joins TRBV29-1 to TRBJ2-5, with TRBD1 as a possible D gene (5 bases). The germline V and J ends were trimmed by 4 bases and 4 bases, with 13 bases remaining between them. Per germline, CDR1 SQVTM and CDR2 ANQGSEA. The CDR3 is made up of 13 amino acids. The CDR3 reads CSVGGGARETQYF. CDR3 DNA: TGCAGCGTTGGAGGTGGGGCGCGAGAGACCCAGTACTTC.

This chain connects TRBV19 to TRBJ1-2, with D unresolved. CDR1 is LNHDA and CDR2 is SQIVND in the germline V gene (reference sequence). V was clipped by 5 bases and J by 4 bases, with 17 bases between them. CDR3 length equals 15 residues. The CDR3 here is CASSLRGLNIYGYTF. DNA of the CDR3: TGTGCCAGTAGTTTGAGAGGGCTGAACATCTATGGCTACACCTTC.

V and J are TRBV18 and TRBJ2-3; 12 bases are shared with TRBD2. CDR3 length: 17 residues. From germline, CDR1 is KGHSH and CDR2 LQKENI. Trimming removed 5 bases from V and 0 bases from J; junction bases left unmatched: 6. CDR3 sequence: CASSSTGTSGSTDTQYF. DNA for the CDR3: TGTGCCAGCTCATCGACCGGGACTAGCGGGAGCACAGATACGCAGTATTTT.

The CDR3 sequence is CASSMAQQGYEQFF. The DNA of the CDR3 is TGTGCCAGTAGTATGGCCCAACAGGGGTATGAGCAGTTCTTC. This chain joins TRBV19 and TRBJ2-1; the match to TRBD1 covers 7 bases. This CDR3 is 14 amino acids long. The germline V gene has CDR1 LNHDA and CDR2 SQIVND (reference sequence). The junction had 7 bases not matched to a gene; V was cut back by 3 bases and J by 8 bases.

The gene calls are TRBV2 and TRBJ1-6; TRBD1 aligns across 9 bases. CDR3 length: 16 amino acids. Germline assignment: CDR1 SNHLY and CDR2 FYNNEI. The J segment lost 10 bases and the V segment lost 6 bases, leaving 13 bases of the junction unmatched. CDR3 sequence: CASRPPGQGAGSPLHF. CDR3 nucleotide sequence: TGTGCCAGCAGGCCCCCGGGACAGGGAGCCGGGTCACCCCTCCACTTT.

CDR3 DNA: TGTGCCAGCAGTATGGAGGGGAGGACTTTCTTT. As protein: CASSMEGRTFF. The chain has TRBV6-5 and TRBJ1-1, with D possibly being TRBD1 (5 bases). The CDR3 runs to 11 residues. Germline V gene data show CDR1 as MNHEY and CDR2 as SVGAGI. V was trimmed by 5 bases and J by 12 bases, leaving 13 bases between them.

This clone was detected a few times. V and J are TRBV30 and TRBJ1-2; 8 positions agree with TRBD1. V trimming: 2 bases; J trimming: 4 bases; junction bases outside the gene matches: 6. This CDR3 has 14 residues. From germline, CDR1 is GTSNPN and CDR2 SVGIG (reference sequence). This CDR3 reads CAWSSQGALYGYTF. The CDR3, as DNA: TGTGCCTGGAGTTCGCAGGGGGCCCTCTATGGCTACACCTTC.

The chain uses TRBV6-2 or TRBV6-3 and TRBJ1-2; D is uncertain. Trimming removed 5 bases from V and 4 bases from J, with 11 bases in between. The germline V gene has CDR1 MNHEY and CDR2 SVGEGT. There are 13 residues in the CDR3. CDR3 sequence (DNA): TGTGCCAGCAGTGCCGCAGCGATCTATGGCTACACCTTC. It codes for CASSAAAIYGYTF.

Only one count was recorded for this clone. At one boundary the junction diverges from the germline segment, which might be a read error. This chain joins TRBV7-7 and TRBJ2-1; 8 positions agree with TRBD2. The length of the CDR3 is 14 residues. The germline gives CDR1 SSHAT, CDR2 FNYEAQ (reference sequence). The CDR3 nucleotides are TGTGCTAGCAGCTTAAGCGGGAGAGTCGATGAGCAGTTCTTC. Translation gives CASSLSGRVDEQFF. Full variable domain (remainder filled in from reference TRBV7-7 and TRBJ2-1): GAGVSQSPRYKVTKRGQDVTLRCDPISSHATLYWYQQALGQGPEFLTYFNYEAQPDKSGLPSDRFSAERPEGSISTLTIQRTEQRDSAMYRCASSLSGRVDEQFFGPGTRLTVL.

V gene TRBV18 combines with J gene TRBJ2-3; D is uncertain. Trimming took 3 bases from V and 2 from J, leaving 6 bases between them. Germline V gene sequence: CDR1 KGHSH, CDR2 LQKENI. The length of the CDR3 is 13 residues. The CDR3 DNA sequence: TGTGCCAGCTCACCCGACACCACAGATACGCAGTATTTT. Translation: CASSPDTTDTQYF. Full variable domain (rest looked up from reference TRBV18 and TRBJ2-3): NAGVMQNPRHLVRRRGQEARLRCSPMKGHSHVYWYRQLPEEGLKFMVYLQKENIIDESGMPKERFSAEFPKEGPSILRIQQVVRGDSAAYFCASSPDTTDTQYFGPGTRLTVL.

This clone was observed a few times. This chain uses TRBV24-1 with TRBJ2-7; D is possibly TRBD1 (6 bases). Germline assignment: CDR1 KGHDR and CDR2 SFDVKD. Trimming cost V 5 bases and J 5 bases, with 15 bases left between them. The CDR3 length is 14 residues. The chain's CDR3 is CATSASSGAHEQYF. Here the CDR3 DNA reads TGTGCCACCAGTGCCTCCTCAGGGGCCCACGAGCAGTACTTC.

This clone has more than one count but fewer than ten. The rearrangement links TRBV10-3 to TRBJ2-7; 13 bases agree with TRBD2. The V and J ends lost 4 bases and 3 bases, in that order; junction bases with no gene match: 0. The CDR3 totals 14 residues. Germline lookup yields CDR1 ENHRY and CDR2 SYGVKD. CDR3 bases: TGTGCCATCAGTGGACTAGCGGGAGGCTACGAGCAGTACTTC. Translated: CAISGLAGGYEQYF.

This clone was found a few times. The V gene is TRBV29-1, the J gene TRBJ2-5; 7 nucleotides align to TRBD2. The trim removed 0 bases at V and 5 bases at J, leaving 6 bases unmatched. The length of the CDR3 is 14 residues. Germline V gene data show CDR1 as SQVTM and CDR2 as ANQGSEA. This CDR3 is CSVEDGGEGETQYF. The CDR3 DNA follows: TGCAGCGTTGAAGATGGGGGGGAAGGGGAGACCCAGTACTTC.

The chain is built from TRBV11-2 and TRBJ2-5; the match to TRBD1 covers 7 bases. CDR3 size: 17 residues. Germline assignment: CDR1 SGHAT and CDR2 FQNNGV. The V segment lost 4 bases and the J segment 1 base; nucleotides outside the gene matches: 12. CDR3 in amino acids: CASSYPAGRGFQETQYF. The DNA of the CDR3 is TGTGCCAGCAGCTACCCCGCCGGCAGGGGGTTCCAAGAGACCCAGTACTTC.

The chain employs TRBV25-1 and TRBJ1-6, with a tentative D call TRBD1 (5 bases). The CDR3 has 13 residues. Germline assignment: CDR1 MGHDK and CDR2 SYGVNS. V was cut by 8 bases and J by 5 bases, with 10 bases left in between. CDR3 bases: TGTGCCAGCCGTTCGACAGATAATTCACCCCTCCACTTT. Translating gives CASRSTDNSPLHF. The full variable domain, rest sourced from reference TRBV25-1 and TRBJ1-6, is EADIYQTPRYLVIGTGKKITLECSQTMGHDKMYWYQQDPGMELHLIHYSYGVNSTEKGDLSSESTVSRIRTEHFPLTLESARPSHTSQYLCASRSTDNSPLHFGNGTRLTVT.